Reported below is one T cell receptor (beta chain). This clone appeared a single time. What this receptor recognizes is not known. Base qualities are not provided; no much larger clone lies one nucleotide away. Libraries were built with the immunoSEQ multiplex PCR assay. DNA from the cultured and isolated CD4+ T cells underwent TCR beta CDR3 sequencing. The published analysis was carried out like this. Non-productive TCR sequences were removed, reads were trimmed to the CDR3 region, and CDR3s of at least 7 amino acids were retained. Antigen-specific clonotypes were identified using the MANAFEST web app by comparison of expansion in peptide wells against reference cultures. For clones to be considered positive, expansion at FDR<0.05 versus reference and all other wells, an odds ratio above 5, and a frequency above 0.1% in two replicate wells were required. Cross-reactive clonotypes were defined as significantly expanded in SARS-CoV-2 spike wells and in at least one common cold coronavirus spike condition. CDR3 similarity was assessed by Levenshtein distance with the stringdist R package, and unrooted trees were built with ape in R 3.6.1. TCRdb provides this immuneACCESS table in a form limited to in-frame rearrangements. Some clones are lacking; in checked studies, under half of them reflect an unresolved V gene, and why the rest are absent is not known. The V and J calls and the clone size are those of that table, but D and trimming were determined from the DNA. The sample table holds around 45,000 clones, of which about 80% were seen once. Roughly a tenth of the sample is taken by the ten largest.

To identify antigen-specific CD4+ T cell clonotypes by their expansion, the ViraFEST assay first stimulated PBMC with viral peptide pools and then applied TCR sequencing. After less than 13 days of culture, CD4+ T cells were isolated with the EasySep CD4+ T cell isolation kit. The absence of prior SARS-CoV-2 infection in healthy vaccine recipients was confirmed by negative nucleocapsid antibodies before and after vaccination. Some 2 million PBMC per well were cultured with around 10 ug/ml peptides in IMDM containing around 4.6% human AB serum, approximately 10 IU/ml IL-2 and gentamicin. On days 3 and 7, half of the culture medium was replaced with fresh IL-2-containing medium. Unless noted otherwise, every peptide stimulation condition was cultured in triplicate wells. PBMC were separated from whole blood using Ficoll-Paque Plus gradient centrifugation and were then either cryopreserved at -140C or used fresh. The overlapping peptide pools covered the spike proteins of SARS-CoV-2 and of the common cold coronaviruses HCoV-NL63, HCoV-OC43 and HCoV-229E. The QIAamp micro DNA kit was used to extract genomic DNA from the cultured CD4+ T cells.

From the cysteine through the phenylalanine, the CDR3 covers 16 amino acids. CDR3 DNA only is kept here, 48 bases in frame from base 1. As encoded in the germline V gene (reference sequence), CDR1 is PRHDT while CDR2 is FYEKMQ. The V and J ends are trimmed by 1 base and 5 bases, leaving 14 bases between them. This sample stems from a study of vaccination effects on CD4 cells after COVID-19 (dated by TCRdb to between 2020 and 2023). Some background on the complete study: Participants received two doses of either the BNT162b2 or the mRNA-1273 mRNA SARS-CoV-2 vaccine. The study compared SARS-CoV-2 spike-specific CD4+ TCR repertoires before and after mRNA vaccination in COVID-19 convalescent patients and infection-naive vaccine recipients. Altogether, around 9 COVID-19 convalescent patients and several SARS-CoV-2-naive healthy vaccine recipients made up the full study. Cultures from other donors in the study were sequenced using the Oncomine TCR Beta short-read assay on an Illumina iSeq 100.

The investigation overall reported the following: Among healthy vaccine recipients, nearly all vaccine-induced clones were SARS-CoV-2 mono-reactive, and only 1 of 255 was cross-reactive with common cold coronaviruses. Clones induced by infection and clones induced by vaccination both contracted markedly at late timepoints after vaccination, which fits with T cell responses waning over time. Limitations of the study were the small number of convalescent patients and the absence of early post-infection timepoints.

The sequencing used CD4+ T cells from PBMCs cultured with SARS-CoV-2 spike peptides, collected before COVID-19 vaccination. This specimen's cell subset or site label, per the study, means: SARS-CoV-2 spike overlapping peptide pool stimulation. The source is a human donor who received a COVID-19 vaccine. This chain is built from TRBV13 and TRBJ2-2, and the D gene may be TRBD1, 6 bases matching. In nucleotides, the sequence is TGTGCCAGCAGCTTAGTTGGGGGCGCCGGGACCGGGGAGCTGTTTTTT. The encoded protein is CASSLVGGAGTGELFF.